These T cell receptor beta chains were read from a single sample in a study of identical twins. TCRdb re-analysed the 5' RACE reads in MiXCR, keeping a single row per CDR3 protein. The sample has hundreds of thousands of distinct CDR3 sequences; around a sixth are singletons. The same sample was also studied in work on T cells expressing NK-cell markers.

Material for sequencing was PBMCs. These receptors were collected from a woman between 18 and 29 years old in good health. Both conserved end residues are part of each CDR3. D genes are given only for firm matches. Not every row has a clone size; where given, it reads once, few, many or a size class.

V	D	J	size	CDR3	DNA
TRBV10-3	-	TRBJ2-1	few	CASKTGAREQFF	TGTGCCAGCAAGACGGGGGCCCGTGAGCAGTTCTTC
TRBV5-1	-	TRBJ2-6	few	CASSLWISGANVLTF	TGCGCCAGCAGCTTGTGGATCTCTGGGGCCAACGTCCTGACTTTC
TRBV18	-	TRBJ2-7	-	CASSPKVSSVPYEQYF	TGTGCCAGCTCACCAAAGGTGTCGTCGGTTCCCTACGAGCAGTACTTC
TRBV20-1	TRBD2	TRBJ2-7	-	CSASLPGGSRYEQYF	TGCAGTGCTAGTTTGCCTGGCGGGAGCAGGTACGAGCAGTACTTC
TRBV4-2	-	TRBJ2-1	-	CASSQDDRPDNEQFF	TGTGCCAGCAGCCAAGATGATAGGCCTGACAATGAGCAGTTCTTC
TRBV5-1	-	TRBJ2-1	-	CASSLGPSLTGEQFF	TGCGCCAGCAGCTTGGGTCCCTCACTAACTGGTGAGCAGTTCTTC
TRBV7-6	-	TRBJ2-6	few	CASSLLRYESSGANVLTF	TGTGCCAGCAGCTTACTTCGGTACGAAAGCTCTGGGGCCAACGTCCTGACTTTC
TRBV20-1	TRBD1	TRBJ2-1	few	CSALNTGDSYNEQFF	TGCAGTGCACTGAATACAGGGGATTCCTACAATGAGCAGTTCTTC
TRBV5-1	TRBD1	TRBJ2-3	-	CASSVQGGSTDTQYF	TGCGCCAGCAGCGTACAGGGGGGCAGCACAGATACGCAGTATTTT
TRBV7-2	-	TRBJ2-2	many	CASSLVGSGELFF	TGTGCCAGCAGCTTAGTTGGTTCGGGGGAGCTGTTTTTT
TRBV20-1	TRBD2	TRBJ2-3	few	CSVFLAGVSTDTQYF	TGCAGTGTCTTCCTAGCGGGAGTAAGCACAGATACGCAGTATTTT
TRBV5-5	TRBD1	TRBJ1-1	many	CASSLYRGPTTEAFF	TGTGCCAGCAGCTTATACAGGGGGCCTACCACTGAAGCTTTCTTT
TRBV20-1	-	TRBJ1-1	few	CSASGSWLEAFF	TGCAGTGCTAGCGGCAGCTGGCTCGAAGCTTTCTTT
TRBV5-1	TRBD1	TRBJ2-1	-	CASSNGTGGLGEQFF	TGCGCCAGCAGCAACGGGACAGGGGGTCTTGGTGAGCAGTTCTTC
TRBV20-1	TRBD2	TRBJ2-5	many	CSASRVAGGRETQYF	TGCAGTGCTAGTCGAGTAGCGGGAGGGAGAGAGACCCAGTACTTC
TRBV6-1	-	TRBJ2-7	few	CASSGTYGTYEQYF	TGTGCCAGCAGTGGGACGTACGGGACCTACGAGCAGTACTTC
TRBV5-8	-	TRBJ2-1	-	CARSPRLSYNEQFF	TGTGCCAGGAGCCCCAGGCTTTCCTACAATGAGCAGTTCTTC
TRBV12-5	TRBD1	TRBJ1-2	-	CASGALDRDSNGYTF	TGTGCTAGTGGTGCCCTCGACCGGGACAGCAATGGCTACACCTTC
TRBV6-1	TRBD2	TRBJ2-7	few	CASSSGSSREQYF	TGTGCCAGCAGTAGCGGGAGTAGCCGGGAGCAGTACTTC
TRBV4-1	-	TRBJ2-7	-	CASSQERGLLYEQYF	TGCGCCAGCAGCCAAGAACGGGGCCTACTATACGAGCAGTACTTC
TRBV12-3/TRBV12-4	-	TRBJ2-1	many	CASSLEGGYNEQFF	TGTGCCAGCAGTTTGGAAGGGGGATACAATGAGCAGTTCTTC
TRBV20-1	TRBD2	TRBJ2-5	few	CSAFRAGVWETQYF	TGCAGTGCCTTCCGGGCGGGAGTATGGGAGACCCAGTACTTC
TRBV5-6	TRBD2	TRBJ2-1	-	CASSFPGGYHNEQFF	TGTGCCAGCAGCTTTCCGGGAGGATACCACAATGAGCAGTTCTTC
TRBV3-1	TRBD2	TRBJ2-7	-	CASSPTGGSVEQYF	TGTGCCAGCAGCCCTACGGGGGGGAGTGTCGAGCAGTACTTC
TRBV20-1	TRBD1	TRBJ2-7	few	CSAGDRGKAYEQYF	TGCAGTGCTGGAGACAGGGGGAAGGCCTACGAGCAGTACTTC
TRBV30	-	TRBJ2-7	-	CAWSVNLEYEQYF	TGTGCCTGGAGTGTAAATCTAGAGTACGAGCAGTACTTC
TRBV5-1	-	TRBJ1-1	-	CASSLRHGNTEAFF	TGCGCCAGCAGCTTGCGACACGGGAACACTGAAGCTTTCTTT
TRBV5-1	-	TRBJ2-3	-	CASSFEGREDTQYF	TGCGCCAGCAGCTTCGAGGGGCGCGAAGATACGCAGTATTTT
TRBV15	TRBD2	TRBJ2-3	-	CATSRDQLAGGKDTQYF	TGTGCCACCAGCAGAGATCAACTAGCGGGGGGGAAAGATACGCAGTATTTT
TRBV6-2/TRBV6-3	-	TRBJ1-1	few	CASSYSTASTEAFF	TGTGCCAGCAGTTACTCGACAGCAAGCACTGAAGCTTTCTTT
TRBV5-1	-	TRBJ2-7	-	CASSLARTTNEQYF	TGCGCCAGCAGCTTAGCTAGAACAACGAACGAGCAGTACTTC
TRBV6-5	-	TRBJ1-3	few	CASSFHRAAGNTIYF	TGTGCCAGCAGTTTTCACAGGGCAGCTGGAAACACCATATATTTT
TRBV12-3/TRBV12-4	TRBD1	TRBJ1-5	-	CASSYDRGQPQHF	TGTGCCAGCAGTTACGACAGGGGCCAGCCCCAGCATTTT
TRBV5-1	-	TRBJ2-7	few	CASSLVMGKYEQYF	TGCGCCAGCAGCTTGGTTATGGGGAAGTACGAGCAGTACTTC
TRBV24-1	TRBD2	TRBJ2-3	-	CATSPGRRSSTDTQYF	TGTGCCACCAGCCCCGGGAGGCGGAGTAGCACAGATACGCAGTATTTT
TRBV10-2	TRBD2	TRBJ2-1	once	CASTQSGGSYNEQFF	TGCGCCAGCACCCAGAGCGGGGGGTCCTACAATGAGCAGTTCTTC
TRBV10-3	-	TRBJ2-3	medium-sized	CAISPGGSDTQYF	TGTGCCATCAGCCCCGGCGGATCAGATACGCAGTATTTT
TRBV20-1	TRBD2	TRBJ2-7	-	CSAGKSGRTYEQYF	TGCAGTGCCGGAAAAAGCGGGAGGACCTACGAGCAGTACTTC
TRBV7-9	TRBD1	TRBJ1-4	few	CASSFRGQDEKLFF	TGTGCCAGCAGCTTCAGGGGGCAGGATGAAAAACTGTTTTTT
TRBV20-1	-	TRBJ2-1	many	CSASGGSVIYNEQFF	TGCAGTGCTAGCGGGGGTAGCGTTATTTACAATGAGCAGTTCTTC
TRBV7-8	TRBD2	TRBJ2-7	-	CASSLVSGGLYYEQYF	TGTGCCAGCAGCTTAGTTAGCGGGGGTCTTTACTACGAGCAGTACTTC
TRBV20-1	-	TRBJ2-3	-	CSARAHVDTQYF	TGCAGTGCTAGAGCCCATGTAGATACGCAGTATTTT
TRBV20-1	-	TRBJ1-1	many	CSARVGNTEAFF	TGCAGTGCTAGAGTTGGGAACACTGAAGCTTTCTTT
TRBV5-1	TRBD1	TRBJ2-7	-	CASSLGGTGELEQYF	TGCGCCAGCAGCTTGGGAGGGACAGGGGAATTGGAGCAGTACTTC
TRBV20-1	TRBD2	TRBJ2-7	-	CSARGLAGAYEQYF	TGCAGTGCTAGGGGTCTAGCGGGGGCCTACGAGCAGTACTTC
TRBV10-3	TRBD1	TRBJ1-1	-	CAISDSDRVHTEAFF	TGTGCCATCAGTGACTCAGACAGGGTACACACTGAAGCTTTCTTT
TRBV12-3/TRBV12-4	TRBD1	TRBJ2-7	few	CASSLGQGIFHEQYF	TGTGCCAGCAGTTTGGGACAGGGGATCTTCCACGAGCAGTACTTC